What follows is one TCR beta chain and its context. Sequencing used immunoSEQ multiplex PCR; TCRdb keeps in-frame clones, though not all of them. The table has approximately 97,000 clones, over 65% seen once. Germline lookup yields CDR1 MDHEN and CDR2 SYDVKM. V trimming: 5 bases; J trimming: 13 bases; junction bases outside the gene matches: 14. CDR3 length: 13 amino acids. The data belong to a study of blood T cell repertoires in COVID-19. The wider study: COVID-19 samples collected from the United States, Italy and Spain covered acute and convalescent phases.

This sequence joins TRBV28 and TRBJ2-7, with 7 nucleotides matching TRBD2. This TCR was sampled from a human donor in a cohort sampled during active COVID-19. Sequencing used peripheral blood. CDR3: CASSQSGTIETYF. The CDR3 DNA is TGTGCCAGCAGTCAATCGGGGACTATTGAAACCTACTTC.